These 16 T cell receptor beta chains were sequenced from one sample in a study of T-cell memory formation after mild COVID-19 (dated by TCRdb to about 2021). Library construction relied on 5' RACE. The sequencer listed for this sample is Illumina NovaSeq 6000. Through fastp at Q25 and MiXCR, TCRdb rebuilt clones from the public reads, retaining in-frame beta chains. A single entry per CDR3 protein holds the most common genes and DNA from its merged rows. The sample profile shows about 82,000 distinct CDR3 sequences; 9.5% to 15% of them were found once. The ten largest clones take up around two fifths of the sample. Sequencing input: PBMCs or a T cell subset sorted from them (not recorded which). These receptors originate from a man between 18 and 35 years old who had mild COVID-19 (a few samples of this study predate the infection). The sample titles of this study are shuffled in the database, so cell type and time point are left out; the donor was told from shared clones.

This clonotype was seen more than once but under ten times. The V gene is TRBV10-3, the J gene TRBJ2-2; TRBD2 might be the D (5 bases). This CDR3 spans 12 amino acids. The germline V gene has CDR1 ENHRY and CDR2 SYGVKD. The V and J ends lost 7 bases and 4 bases respectively, with 7 bases between them. CDR3 sequence (DNA): TGTGCCATCACCGGAGGCACCGGGGAGCTGTTTTTT. Protein sequence: CAITGGTGELFF.

This clonotype was counted between two and nine times. V and J are TRBV2 and TRBJ2-1; 8 nucleotides agree with TRBD1. V lost 9 bases to trimming and J lost 7 bases; unmatched junction nucleotides: 14. The CDR3 covers 15 residues. Germline V gene lookup returns CDR1 SNHLY and CDR2 FYNNEI. DNA of the CDR3: TGTGCCAGGAGACTGGAGGGACAGGTGTTGAATGAGCAGTTCTTC. Translated: CARRLEGQVLNEQFF.

This clonotype was observed a handful of times. The rearrangement uses TRBV7-2 and TRBJ2-2, with TRBD2 identical over 8 bases. The CDR3 is made up of 14 amino acids. CDR1 and CDR2 from the germline V gene are SGHTA and FQGNSA. The junction had 3 bases not matched to a gene; V was cut back by 4 bases and J by 5 bases. In nucleotides, the CDR3 is TGTGCCAGCAGCTATAGCGGGAAGACCGGGGAGCTGTTTTTT. The encoded protein is CASSYSGKTGELFF.

The V call is TRBV5-1, the J call TRBJ2-3; D assignment may be TRBD1 or TRBD2 (5 bases each). The CDR3 covers 14 residues. Germline CDR1 is SGHRS and CDR2 is YFSETQ. Trimming stripped 1 base from V and 2 bases from J, with 8 bases between. The CDR3 loop is CASSLFGATDTQYF. CDR3 in DNA: TGCGCCAGCAGCTTGTTCGGGGCCACAGATACGCAGTATTTT.

The V gene is TRBV3-1, the J gene TRBJ1-5; a weak D match, TRBD1 (5 bases). Germline assignment: CDR1 LGHDT and CDR2 YNNKEL (reference sequence). This CDR3 comprises 15 residues. V was shortened by 8 bases and J by 7 bases, with 21 bases between the two germline ends. CDR3 protein: CASGAGDSQGQPQHF. In DNA, the CDR3 is TGTGCCAGCGGAGCCGGGGACTCCCAAGGCCAGCCCCAGCATTTT.

The chain employs TRBV4-3 and TRBJ2-3; D not resolved. V lost 6 bases to trimming and J lost 0 bases, with 13 bases between them. This CDR3 has 15 residues. Germline-derived CDR1 and CDR2 are LGHNA and YSLEER. The CDR3 protein is CASRSADGSTDTQYF. CDR3 DNA sequence: TGCGCCAGCAGGTCAGCCGACGGGAGCACAGATACGCAGTATTTT.

The chain links TRBV4-1 to TRBJ1-5; D is undetermined. Germline V gives CDR1 MGHRA, CDR2 YSYEKL. The CDR3 loop spans 15 amino acids. The ends were cut back, 0 bases at V and 0 bases at J, with 6 bases in the middle. CDR3 sequence: CASSQEGYSNQPQHF. Written as DNA, the CDR3 is TGCGCCAGCAGCCAAGAAGGGTATAGCAATCAGCCCCAGCATTTT.

The chain joins TRBV4-1 to TRBJ1-2; D not resolved. V lost 0 bases to trimming and J lost 3 bases, with 11 bases between them. Per germline, CDR1 MGHRA and CDR2 YSYEKL. This CDR3 comprises 15 residues. CDR3: CASSQDVPWDYGYTF. In DNA, the CDR3 is TGCGCCAGCAGCCAAGATGTCCCCTGGGACTATGGCTACACCTTC.

The genes are TRBV4-1 and TRBJ1-2; D not resolved. The V end lost 0 bases, the J end lost 2 bases, and 7 bases lay between the germline ends. This CDR3 region has 14 residues. In germline, CDR1 is MGHRA, CDR2 YSYEKL. CDR3 in DNA: TGCGCCAGCAGCCAAGATGCCAGCAACTATGGCTACACCTTC. Translated: CASSQDASNYGYTF.

This chain uses TRBV4-1 with TRBJ2-5, with D hard to call. Germline CDR1 and CDR2: MGHRA and YSYEKL. The CDR3 sequence is 15 residues long. The V gene lost 0 bases and the J gene lost 1 base, with 9 bases spanning the gap. The DNA for the CDR3 is TGCGCCAGCAGCCAAGAGCGACTGCTCCAAGAGACCCAGTACTTC. Translated, it gives CASSQERLLQETQYF.

V is TRBV7-6 and J is TRBJ2-5, with D tentatively TRBD2 (6 bases). Germline V gene data show CDR1 as SGHVS and CDR2 as FNYEAQ. V lost 2 bases and J lost 3, with 7 bases in between. The CDR3 has 13 residues. The CDR3 DNA is TGTGCCAGCAGCTTATGGGGGGAAGAGACCCAGTACTTC. Its translation: CASSLWGEETQYF.

The chain has TRBV12-3 or TRBV12-4 and TRBJ2-1; tentatively, D is TRBD2 (5 bases). This CDR3 contains 12 residues. With 11 bases removed from V and 7 bases from J, the gap between germline ends came to 15 bases. The CDR3 sequence: CALSRGWNEQFF. The DNA of the CDR3 is TGTGCCCTTTCACGGGGTTGGAATGAGCAGTTCTTC.

This rearrangement joins TRBV29-1 to TRBJ2-1; D is unclear. CDR3 length equals 10 residues. Germline loops: CDR1 SQVTM, CDR2 ANQGSEA. V was pared by 6 bases and J by 4 bases, with 4 bases between. The CDR3 DNA reads TGCAGCGTCGATTACAATGAGCAGTTCTTC. Encoded protein: CSVDYNEQFF.

The gene calls are TRBV15 and TRBJ2-4; D is perhaps TRBD2 (6 bases). CDR1 is LNHNV, CDR2 YYDKDF, per germline (reference sequence). The CDR3 spans 18 residues. Trimming left V 0 bases short and J 1 base short, with 16 bases between. CDR3 sequence reads: CATSRDSGLGRAKNIQYF. The CDR3 nucleotides read TGTGCCACCAGCAGAGATTCGGGGCTGGGGAGGGCCAAAAACATTCAGTACTTC.

In this sample, this clonotype turned up a few times. The V call is TRBV27, the J call TRBJ2-5, with D uncertain. Trimming stripped 0 bases from V and 1 base from J, with 6 bases between. Looked up from germline, CDR1 is MNHEY and CDR2 is SMNVEV (reference sequence). This CDR3 spans 14 amino acids. CDR3 amino acids: CASSLSGSQETQYF. The CDR3 nucleotides read TGTGCCAGCAGTTTATCCGGCAGCCAAGAGACCCAGTACTTC.

This clonotype was detected only a few times. The chain employs TRBV6-5 and TRBJ2-7, with 9 positions matching TRBD1. J was trimmed by 6 bases and V by 0 bases; bases with no gene match: 3. This CDR3 has 14 residues. CDR1 and CDR2 (germline): MNHEY, SVGAGI. The CDR3 loop reads CASSYSGTGLEQYF. CDR3 sequence (DNA): TGTGCCAGCAGTTACTCCGGGACAGGGCTCGAGCAGTACTTC.